This T cell receptor (beta chain) originates from a study of blood T cell repertoires in COVID-19. Study context: From the United States, Italy and Spain came samples of acute and convalescent COVID-19.

Measured with immunoSEQ multiplex PCR; TCRdb has only the in-frame clones, and not every one. The sample has about 220,000 clones, approximately 81% seen once. Germline V lookup: CDR1 LNHDA, CDR2 SQIVND (reference sequence). Trimming removed 4 bases from V and 1 base from J; junction bases left unmatched: 23. This CDR3 spans 21 amino acids. The source is a woman aged 80 or over with acute or convalescent COVID-19. The sequenced sample consisted of peripheral blood. The V call is TRBV19, the J call TRBJ1-1; TRBD1 matches 8 bases. CDR3 in amino acids: CASSKERDRFVLDSSNTEAFF. CDR3 sequence (DNA): TGTGCCAGTAGTAAAGAGAGGGACAGGTTCGTTCTCGACTCTTCGAACACTGAAGCTTTCTTT.